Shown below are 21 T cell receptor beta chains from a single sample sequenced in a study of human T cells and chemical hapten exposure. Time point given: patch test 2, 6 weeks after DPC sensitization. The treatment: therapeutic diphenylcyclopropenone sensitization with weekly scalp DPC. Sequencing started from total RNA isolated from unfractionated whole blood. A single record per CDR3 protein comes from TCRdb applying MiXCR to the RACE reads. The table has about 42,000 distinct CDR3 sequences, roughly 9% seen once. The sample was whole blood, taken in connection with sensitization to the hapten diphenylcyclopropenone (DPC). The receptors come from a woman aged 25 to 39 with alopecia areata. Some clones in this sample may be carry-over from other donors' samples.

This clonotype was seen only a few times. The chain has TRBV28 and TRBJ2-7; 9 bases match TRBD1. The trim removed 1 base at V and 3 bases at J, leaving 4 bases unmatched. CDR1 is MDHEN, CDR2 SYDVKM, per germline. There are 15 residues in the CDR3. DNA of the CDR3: TGTGCCAGCAGTTTATTTGGGACAGGGAACTACGAGCAGTACTTC. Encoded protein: CASSLFGTGNYEQYF.

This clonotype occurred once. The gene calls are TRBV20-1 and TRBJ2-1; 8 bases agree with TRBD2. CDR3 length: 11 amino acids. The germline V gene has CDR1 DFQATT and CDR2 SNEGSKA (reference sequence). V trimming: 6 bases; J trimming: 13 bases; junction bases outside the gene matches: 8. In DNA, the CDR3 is TGCAGTGCCACAGACGGGGGGGAACAGTTCTTC. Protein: CSATDGGEQFF.

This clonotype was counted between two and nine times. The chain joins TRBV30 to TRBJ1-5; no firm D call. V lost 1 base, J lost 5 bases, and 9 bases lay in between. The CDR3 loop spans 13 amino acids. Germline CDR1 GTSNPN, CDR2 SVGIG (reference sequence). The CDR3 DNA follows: TGTGCCTGGAGTGGAGGGAGAGATCAGCCCCAGCATTTT. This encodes CAWSGGRDQPQHF.

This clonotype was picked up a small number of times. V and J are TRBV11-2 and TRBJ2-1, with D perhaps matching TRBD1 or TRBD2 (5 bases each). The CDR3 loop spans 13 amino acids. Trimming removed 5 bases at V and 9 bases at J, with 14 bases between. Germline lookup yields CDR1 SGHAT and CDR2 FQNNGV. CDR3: CASSKGRNSEQFF. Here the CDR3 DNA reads TGTGCCAGCAGCAAGGGGAGAAATAGTGAGCAGTTCTTC.

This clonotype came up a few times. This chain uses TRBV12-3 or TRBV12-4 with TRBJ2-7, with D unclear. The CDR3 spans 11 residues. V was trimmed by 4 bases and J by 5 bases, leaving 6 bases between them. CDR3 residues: CASSSSDEQYF. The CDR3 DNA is TGTGCCAGCAGTTCGAGCGACGAGCAGTACTTC.

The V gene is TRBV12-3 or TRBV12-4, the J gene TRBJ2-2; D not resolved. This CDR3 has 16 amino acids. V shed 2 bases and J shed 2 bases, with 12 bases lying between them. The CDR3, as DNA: TGTGCCAGCAGTTTACGAATGGGTCAAAACACCGGGGAGCTGTTTTTT. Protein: CASSLRMGQNTGELFF.

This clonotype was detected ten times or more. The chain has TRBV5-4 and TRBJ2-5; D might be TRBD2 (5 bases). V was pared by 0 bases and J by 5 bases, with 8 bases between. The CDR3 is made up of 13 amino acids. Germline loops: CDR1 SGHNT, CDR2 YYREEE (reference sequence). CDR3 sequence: CASSLVGGETQYF. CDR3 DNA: TGTGCCAGCAGCTTGGTCGGCGGGGAGACCCAGTACTTC.

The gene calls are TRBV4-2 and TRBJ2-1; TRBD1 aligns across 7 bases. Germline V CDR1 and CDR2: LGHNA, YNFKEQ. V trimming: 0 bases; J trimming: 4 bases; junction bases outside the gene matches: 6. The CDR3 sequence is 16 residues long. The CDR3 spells CASSQEARGSYNEQFF. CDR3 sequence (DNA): TGTGCCAGCAGCCAAGAGGCCAGGGGGAGTTACAATGAGCAGTTCTTC.

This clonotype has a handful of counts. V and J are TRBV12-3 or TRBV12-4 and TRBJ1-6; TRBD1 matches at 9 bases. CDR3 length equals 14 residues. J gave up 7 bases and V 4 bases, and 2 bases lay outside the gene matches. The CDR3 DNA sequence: TGTGCCAGCAGTTGGGGGACAGGGAATTCACCCCTCCACTTT. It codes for CASSWGTGNSPLHF.

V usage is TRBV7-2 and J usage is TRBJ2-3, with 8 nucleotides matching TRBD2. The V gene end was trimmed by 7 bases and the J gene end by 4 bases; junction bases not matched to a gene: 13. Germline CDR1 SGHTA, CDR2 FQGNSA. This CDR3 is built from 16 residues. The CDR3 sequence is CASTLNSGAGADTQYF. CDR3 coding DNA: TGTGCCAGCACCCTGAATAGCGGGGCGGGGGCAGATACGCAGTATTTT.

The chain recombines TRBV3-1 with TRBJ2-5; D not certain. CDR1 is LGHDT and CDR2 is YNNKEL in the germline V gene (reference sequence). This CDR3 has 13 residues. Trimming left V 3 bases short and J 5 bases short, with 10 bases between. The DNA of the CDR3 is TGTGCCAGCAGCCAGGCCTGGGCCGAGACCCAGTACTTC. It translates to CASSQAWAETQYF.

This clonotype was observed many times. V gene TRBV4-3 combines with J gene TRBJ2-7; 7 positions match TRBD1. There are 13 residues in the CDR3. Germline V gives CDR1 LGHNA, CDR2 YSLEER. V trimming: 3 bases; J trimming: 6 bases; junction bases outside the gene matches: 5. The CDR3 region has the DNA TGCGCCAGCAGCCACGAGGGGACAGCCGAGCAGTACTTC. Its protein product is CASSHEGTAEQYF.

The CDR3 DNA sequence: TGCAGCGTTGTGGGACAGCTAAACACTGAAGCTTTCTTT. It codes for CSVVGQLNTEAFF. V usage is TRBV29-1 and J usage is TRBJ1-1; 7 bases map to TRBD1. Germline V gene lookup returns CDR1 SQVTM and CDR2 ANQGSEA. The V gene end was trimmed by 4 bases and the J gene end by 2 bases; junction bases not matched to a gene: 4. There are 13 residues in the CDR3.

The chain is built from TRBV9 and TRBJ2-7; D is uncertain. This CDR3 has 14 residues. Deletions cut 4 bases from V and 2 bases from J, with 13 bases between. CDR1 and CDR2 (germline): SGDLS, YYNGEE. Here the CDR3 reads CASSPPTPPYEQYF. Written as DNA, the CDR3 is TGTGCCAGCAGCCCACCGACACCTCCCTACGAGCAGTACTTC.

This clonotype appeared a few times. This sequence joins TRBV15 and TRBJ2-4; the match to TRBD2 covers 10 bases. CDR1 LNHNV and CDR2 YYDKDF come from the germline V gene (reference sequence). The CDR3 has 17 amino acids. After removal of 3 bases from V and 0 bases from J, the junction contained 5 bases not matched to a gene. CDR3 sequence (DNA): TGTGCCACCAGCAGCGGACTAGCGGAACTAGCCAAAAACATTCAGTACTTC. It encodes CATSSGLAELAKNIQYF. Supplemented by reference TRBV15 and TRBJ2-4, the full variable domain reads DAMVIQNPRYQVTQFGKPVTLSCSQTLNHNVMYWYQQKSSQAPKLLFHYYDKDFNNEADTPDNFQSRRPNTSFCFLDIRSPGLGDTAMYLCATSSGLAELAKNIQYFGAGTRLSVL.

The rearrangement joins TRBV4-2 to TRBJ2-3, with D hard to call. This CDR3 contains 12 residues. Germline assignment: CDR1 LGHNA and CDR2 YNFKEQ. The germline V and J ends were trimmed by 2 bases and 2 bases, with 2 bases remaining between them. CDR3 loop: CASSQHTDTQYF. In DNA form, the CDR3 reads TGTGCCAGCAGCCAACACACAGATACGCAGTATTTT.

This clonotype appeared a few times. The CDR3 region is CASSSRWTDTQYF. The DNA for the CDR3 is TGTGCCAGCAGCAGCCGCTGGACAGATACGCAGTATTTT. This chain uses TRBV7-2 with TRBJ2-3; D ambiguous. Deletions cut 5 bases from V and 3 bases from J, with 9 bases between. CDR1 is SGHTA and CDR2 is FQGNSA in the germline V gene. This CDR3 contains 13 residues. Based on the CDR3 plus reference TRBV7-2 and TRBJ2-3, the full variable domain is GAGVSQSPSNKVTEKGKDVELRCDPISGHTALYWYRQSLGQGLEFLIYFQGNSAPDKSGLPSDRFSAERTGGSVSTLTIQRTQQEDSAVYLCASSSRWTDTQYFGPGTRLTVL.

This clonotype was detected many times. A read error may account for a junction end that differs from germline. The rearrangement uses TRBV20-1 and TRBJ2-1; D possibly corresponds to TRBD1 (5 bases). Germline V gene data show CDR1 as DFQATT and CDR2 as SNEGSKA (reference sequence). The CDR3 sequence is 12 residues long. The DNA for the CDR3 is TGCAGTGCAAGAGAAAGGGGTTATGAGCAGTTCTTC. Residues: CSARERGYEQFF.

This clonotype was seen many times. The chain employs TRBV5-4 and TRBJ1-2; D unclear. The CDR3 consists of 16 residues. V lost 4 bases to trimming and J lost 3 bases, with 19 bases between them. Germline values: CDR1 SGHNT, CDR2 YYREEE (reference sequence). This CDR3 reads CASSPLLMGGDYGYTF. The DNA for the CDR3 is TGTGCCAGCAGCCCACTCCTTATGGGTGGGGACTATGGCTACACCTTC.

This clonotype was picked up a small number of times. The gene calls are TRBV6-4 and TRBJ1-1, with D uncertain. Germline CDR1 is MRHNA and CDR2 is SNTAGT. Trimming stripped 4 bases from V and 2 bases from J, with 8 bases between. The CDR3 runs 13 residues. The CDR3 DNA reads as TGTGCCAGCAGTGCCTTCGGTAACACTGAAGCTTTCTTT. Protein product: CASSAFGNTEAFF.

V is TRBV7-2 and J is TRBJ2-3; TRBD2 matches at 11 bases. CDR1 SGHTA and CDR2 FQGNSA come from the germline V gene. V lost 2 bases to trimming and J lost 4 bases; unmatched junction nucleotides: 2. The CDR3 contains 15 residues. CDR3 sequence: CASSLIAGGPDTQYF. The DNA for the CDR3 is TGTGCCAGCAGCTTAATAGCGGGGGGGCCAGATACGCAGTATTTT. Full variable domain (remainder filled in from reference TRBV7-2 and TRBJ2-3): GAGVSQSPSNKVTEKGKDVELRCDPISGHTALYWYRQSLGQGLEFLIYFQGNSAPDKSGLPSDRFSAERTGGSVSTLTIQRTQQEDSAVYLCASSLIAGGPDTQYFGPGTRLTVL.